This entry is about one T cell receptor beta chain. The sample belongs to a study of PD-1 blockade in classical Hodgkin lymphoma. The CDR3 has 15 residues. The V end lost 6 bases, the J end lost 8 bases, and 19 bases lay between the germline ends. Germline CDR1 SNHLY, CDR2 FYNNEI. Profiled with immunoSEQ multiplex PCR; TCRdb holds only in-frame clones, not every one. The sample yields roughly 50,000 clones, 90% seen once. Documented time point: cycle 4 day 1 (C4D1), after 5 to 7 weeks of nivolumab. The patients all showed relapse after autologous stem cell transplantation, while their brentuximab vedotin exposure varied.

The genes are TRBV2 and TRBJ2-2; D assignment may be TRBD1 or TRBD2 (5 bases each). The sequence was obtained from a human donor with classical Hodgkin lymphoma. The material was peripheral blood mononuclear cells (PBMCs), obtained before the fourth cycle of nivolumab. The CDR3 region is CASRRDDSILGELFF. The DNA for the CDR3 is TGTGCCAGCAGGAGGGACGACAGTATATTAGGGGAGCTGTTTTTT.